The 10 T cell receptor beta chains below all came from one sample that was sequenced in a study of shared clonotypes between healthy human individuals. Sequenced by immunoSEQ multiplex PCR; TCRdb stores in-frame clones only, minus some. Of under 1 million clones in the sample, 90% to 98% were seen once. Terminally differentiated effector memory CD45RA+ cells were left out of the naive CD8 fraction, which was CD45RO-negative and positively selected for CCR7. Material for sequencing was naive CD8+ T cells sorted from blood. The receptors derive from a man aged 25 to 40 in good health.

The chain is built from TRBV7-9 and TRBJ2-7; D might be TRBD1 or TRBD2, each matching 5 bases. The V end was cut by 5 bases, the J end by 3 bases, with 14 bases between. Germline V gene sequence: CDR1 SEHNR, CDR2 FQNEAQ (reference sequence). The CDR3 loop spans 14 amino acids. The CDR3 sequence is CASSRRDHLYEQYF. For the CDR3, the DNA is TGTGCCAGCAGCCGCCGGGACCACCTCTACGAGCAGTACTTC.

This rearrangement joins TRBV29-1 to TRBJ2-7; tentatively, D is TRBD1 (5 bases). CDR1 is SQVTM, CDR2 ANQGSEA, per germline. Trimming cost V 4 bases and J 6 bases, with 13 bases left between them. CDR3 size: 12 residues. The CDR3 loop reads CSVVDRKSEQYF. The CDR3 nucleotides are TGCAGCGTTGTAGACAGAAAGAGCGAGCAGTACTTC.

This chain links TRBV6-6 with TRBJ1-5; 9 bases match TRBD1. Trimming took 4 bases from V and 7 from J; bases not matched to a gene: 11. The CDR3 spans 16 residues. The germline V gene has CDR1 MNHNY and CDR2 SVGAGI (reference sequence). In nucleotides, the CDR3 is TGTGCCAGCAGTTTTTACAGGGGGCGGAGGAACCAGCCCCAGCATTTT. As protein: CASSFYRGRRNQPQHF.

Of note for this clone: The same CDR3 can be traced to other DNA sequences in this sample. The chain joins TRBV9 to TRBJ2-5; D gene uncertain. The CDR3 sequence is 11 residues long. Trimming shortened V by 0 bases and J by 5 bases, and 2 bases separated the two germline ends. Germline V CDR1 and CDR2: SGDLS, YYNGEE. The CDR3 protein is CASSVDETQYF. The CDR3 region has the DNA TGTGCCAGCAGCGTAGACGAGACCCAGTACTTC. Full variable domain (missing parts from reference TRBV9 and TRBJ2-5): DSGVTQTPKHLITATGQRVTLRCSPRSGDLSVYWYQQSLDQGLQFLIQYYNGEERAKGNILERFSAQQFPDLHSELNLSSLELGDSALYFCASSVDETQYFGPGTRLLVL.

V gene TRBV7-2 combines with J gene TRBJ1-1; D unresolved. Between the trimmed V and J ends, which lost 10 bases and 5 bases, there was a span of 8 bases. The CDR3 length is 10 residues. Germline loops: CDR1 SGHTA, CDR2 FQGNSA. CDR3 DNA sequence: TGTGCCACCTATCGGACTGAAGCTTTCTTT. It yields the protein CATYRTEAFF. Together with reference TRBV7-2 and TRBJ1-1, the CDR3 gives the full variable domain: GAGVSQSPSNKVTEKGKDVELRCDPISGHTALYWYRQSLGQGLEFLIYFQGNSAPDKSGLPSDRFSAERTGGSVSTLTIQRTQQEDSAVYLCATYRTEAFFGQGTRLTVV.

This sequence joins TRBV27 and TRBJ2-1; 7 nucleotides line up with TRBD1. Germline values: CDR1 MNHEY, CDR2 SMNVEV (reference sequence). This CDR3 region has 15 residues. J was trimmed by 0 bases and V by 5 bases; bases with no gene match: 4. The CDR3 coding sequence is TGTGCCAGCAGTACGACAGGGAGCTCCTACAATGAGCAGTTCTTC. It encodes CASSTTGSSYNEQFF.

This clone was seen once. V is TRBV13 and J is TRBJ2-5, with D perhaps assigned TRBD1 or TRBD2 (5 bases each). From germline, CDR1 is PRHDT and CDR2 FYEKMQ (reference sequence). This CDR3 contains 13 residues. Trimming removed 6 bases at V and 5 bases at J, with 13 bases between. The CDR3 spells CASSFGDDETQYF. Here the CDR3 DNA reads TGTGCCAGCAGTTTCGGGGACGACGAGACCCAGTACTTC.

This clone was seen repeatedly, ten times or more. The CDR3 sequence: CASSRGSMNTEAFF. In DNA, the CDR3 is TGTGCCAGCAGCCGTGGAAGCATGAACACTGAAGCTTTCTTT. This chain uses TRBV9 with TRBJ1-1; D remains unclear. V was pared by 4 bases and J by 0 bases, with 10 bases between. Germline assignment: CDR1 SGDLS and CDR2 YYNGEE. CDR3 length: 14 amino acids.

This clone was picked up one time. The V call is TRBV10-2, the J call TRBJ1-2; the D is unclear. CDR1 and CDR2 (germline): WSHSY, SAAADI. V was trimmed by 3 bases and J by 2 bases, leaving 7 bases between them. This CDR3 has 13 amino acids. CDR3: CASSDGPNYGYTF. The CDR3, as DNA: TGCGCCAGCAGTGATGGGCCGAACTATGGCTACACCTTC.

This rearrangement joins TRBV14 to TRBJ2-2; TRBD2 agrees at 10 bases. V lost 0 bases, J lost 7 bases, and 8 bases stayed unmatched. The germline CDR1 and CDR2 sequences are SGHDN and FVKESK. This CDR3 comprises 17 residues. The CDR3 region is CASSQDSLAGVSGELFF. CDR3 DNA sequence: TGTGCCAGCAGCCAAGACAGCCTAGCGGGAGTGAGCGGGGAGCTGTTTTTT.